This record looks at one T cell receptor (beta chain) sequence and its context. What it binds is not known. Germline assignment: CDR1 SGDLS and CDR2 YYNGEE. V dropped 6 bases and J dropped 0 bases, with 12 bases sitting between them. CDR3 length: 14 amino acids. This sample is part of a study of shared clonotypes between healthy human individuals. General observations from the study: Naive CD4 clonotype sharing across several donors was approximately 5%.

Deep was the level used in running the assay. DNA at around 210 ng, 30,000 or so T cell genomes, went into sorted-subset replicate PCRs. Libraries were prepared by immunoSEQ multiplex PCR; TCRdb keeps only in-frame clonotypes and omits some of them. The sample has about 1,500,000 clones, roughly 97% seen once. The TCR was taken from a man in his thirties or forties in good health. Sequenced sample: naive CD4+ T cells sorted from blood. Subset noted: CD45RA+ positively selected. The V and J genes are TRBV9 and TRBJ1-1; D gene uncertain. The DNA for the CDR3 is TGTGCCAGCACACCGGGCTTGATGAACACTGAAGCTTTCTTT. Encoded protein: CASTPGLMNTEAFF.